The sequence of this T cell receptor (beta chain) was determined in a study of cytomegalovirus exposure and HLA in healthy donors. Looking at the study overall: Of all 400 or so donors who were genotyped, roughly 81% belonged to the Caucasian-associated ancestry cluster.

Study-wide points: A missense DCLRE1C variant was associated with V- and J-gene trimming of TCR beta chains in a later analysis, and an independent cohort replicated the association. A later look showed TCR association rates differing by HLA locus, highest for DRB1 and lowest for HLA-C.

The donors (healthy individuals) were bone marrow donors. The CDR3 runs to 15 residues. Trimming took off 4 bases at V and 2 bases at J, with 12 bases between the two ends. Per the germline V gene, CDR1 is LGHNA and CDR2 is YNFKEQ. About this clone: Its antigen is as yet unknown.

PCR was performed using 60 Vbeta and 13 Jbeta primers. Using immunoSEQ multiplex PCR, the repertoire was profiled, and TCRdb retains in-frame clones only, with some absent. The table has approximately 300,000 clones, 80% to 90% seen once. The sequenced sample was PBMCs. The V and J genes are TRBV4-2 and TRBJ1-5, with a weak D call TRBD1 (5 bases). This TCR derives from a middle-aged woman in good health and CMV-seropositive. CDR3 region: CASSLEVGGNQPQHF. As DNA, the CDR3 is TGTGCCAGCAGCCTGGAAGTAGGGGGCAATCAGCCCCAGCATTTT.